Sequencing of this TCR beta chain was carried out in a study of T cell responses to AZD1222 COVID-19 vaccine. CDR1 is KGHSH, CDR2 LQKENI, per germline. The CDR3 runs to 13 residues. V was trimmed by 3 bases and J by 2 bases, leaving 7 bases between them. Of note for this clone: Antigen specificity is unknown.

Produced via immunoSEQ multiplex PCR; TCRdb's table is partial and in-frame only. The table has roughly 130,000 clones, 75% to 95% seen once. Study observations and caveats: Baseline seropositives among AZD1222 recipients totaled only five to seven.

The sequenced sample was peripheral blood, obtained 28 days after the second dose of the MenACWY control vaccine. The clonotype comes from an adult who received the MenACWY meningococcal vaccine as a control. The chain recombines TRBV18 with TRBJ1-1, with D unclear. CDR3 in amino acids: CASSPTENTEAFF. CDR3 bases: TGTGCCAGCTCACCTACAGAAAACACTGAAGCTTTCTTT.